Listed here are 31 T cell receptor beta chains from one sample, sequenced in a study of shared clonotypes between healthy human individuals. Libraries were prepared by immunoSEQ multiplex PCR; TCRdb keeps only in-frame clonotypes and omits some of them. The sample includes some 740,000 clones, almost 95% of them seen just once. Naive CD8 cells lacked CD45RO, underwent positive selection for CCR7 and left out terminally differentiated effector memory CD45RA+ cells. Sequencing input: naive CD8+ T cells sorted from blood. The receptors stem from a man aged 25 to 45 in good health.

The V call is TRBV15, the J call TRBJ2-2; D ambiguous. This CDR3 has 13 residues. Germline assignment: CDR1 LNHNV and CDR2 YYDKDF (reference sequence). The V end was cut by 1 base, the J end by 6 bases, with 6 bases between. The CDR3 reads CATSRVFPGELFF. Here the CDR3 DNA reads TGTGCCACCAGCAGAGTCTTTCCCGGGGAGCTGTTTTTT.

As concerns this clone: In the same sample, other DNA sequences code for this CDR3. This sequence joins TRBV7-9 and TRBJ2-5; D is uncertain. This CDR3 region has 13 residues. Trimming removed 1 base from V and 5 bases from J, with 8 bases in between. Germline V gene lookup returns CDR1 SEHNR and CDR2 FQNEAQ (reference sequence). Here the CDR3 DNA reads TGTGCCAGCAGCTTAGGTGCTGGTGAGACCCAGTACTTC. Protein: CASSLGAGETQYF.

The chain has TRBV14 and TRBJ2-1; 10 bases agree with TRBD2. Trimming cost V 4 bases and J 5 bases; bases outside gene matches: 5. Germline V CDR1 and CDR2: SGHDN, FVKESK. This CDR3 is 15 amino acids long. The CDR3 loop is CASSPLAGAHNEQFF. In DNA, the CDR3 is TGTGCCAGCAGCCCTCTAGCGGGAGCCCACAATGAGCAGTTCTTC.

The genes are TRBV27 and TRBJ2-1; TRBD1 matches 10 bases. With 5 bases clipped from V and 3 bases from J, the junction kept 7 bases outside the gene matches. This CDR3 region has 16 residues. Germline V gene lookup returns CDR1 MNHEY and CDR2 SMNVEV (reference sequence). CDR3 nucleotides: TGTGCCAGCAGTCATACCGGGACAGGGGTCTACAATGAGCAGTTCTTC. Translating it yields CASSHTGTGVYNEQFF.

The chain links TRBV29-1 to TRBJ2-7; 8 bases map to TRBD2. CDR3 length: 15 residues. The germline gives CDR1 SQVTM, CDR2 ANQGSEA. CDR3 loop: CSVMGASGYAYEQYF. DNA of the CDR3: TGCAGTGTAATGGGGGCTAGCGGGTATGCCTACGAGCAGTACTTC.

The DNA for the CDR3 is TGTGCCAGCAGTGAAGCACTCGAGGAACTAGCGGGAGGAGAGACCCAGTACTTC. Translating it yields CASSEALEELAGGETQYF. The J gene is TRBJ2-5, the V gene TRBV2; 12 positions match TRBD2. CDR1 and CDR2 (germline): SNHLY, FYNNEI. Trimming took 0 bases from V and 4 from J; bases not matched to a gene: 9. The CDR3 contains 18 residues. The full variable domain, with the rest looked up from reference TRBV2 and TRBJ2-5, is EPEVTQTPSHQVTQMGQEVILRCVPISNHLYFYWYRQILGQKVEFLVSFYNNEISEKSEIFDDQFSVERPDGSNFTLKIRSTKLEDSAMYFCASSEALEELAGGETQYFGPGTRLLVL.

This chain connects TRBV27 to TRBJ2-7; D may match TRBD1 or TRBD2 (5 bases each). The CDR3 is 15 residues long. V lost 4 bases to trimming and J lost 2 bases, with 15 bases between them. Germline V lookup: CDR1 MNHEY, CDR2 SMNVEV (reference sequence). In DNA, the CDR3 is TGTGCCAGCAGTTGGAACGGGGCTCTGACCTACGAGCAGTACTTC. The encoded protein is CASSWNGALTYEQYF.

There are a few counts of this clone. For the CDR3, the DNA is TGTGCCAGCAGCCTAAGAGCGGGAGGGCCTCTTGGGAATGAGCAGTTCTTC. Protein: CASSLRAGGPLGNEQFF. The gene calls are TRBV7-8 and TRBJ2-1; TRBD2 agrees at 10 bases. V lost 5 bases, J lost 7 bases, and 14 bases stayed unmatched. Germline CDR1 SGHVS, CDR2 FQNEAQ. The CDR3 is 17 amino acids.

V usage is TRBV27 and J usage is TRBJ1-5, with D unclear. The CDR3 consists of 14 residues. V lost 3 bases and J lost 4, with 10 bases in between. Germline lookup yields CDR1 MNHEY and CDR2 SMNVEV (reference sequence). The CDR3 reads CASSLVGRNQPQHF. CDR3 bases: TGTGCCAGCAGTTTGGTGGGTAGGAATCAGCCCCAGCATTTT.

The chain couples TRBV4-2 to TRBJ1-1; TRBD1 matches 11 bases. V shed 3 bases, J shed 0 bases, and the junction held 6 bases outside the gene matches. CDR3 size: 17 residues. The V gene's germline CDR1 is LGHNA and CDR2 YNFKEQ. The CDR3 region is CASSQAGTGGVNTEAFF. In DNA, the CDR3 is TGTGCCAGCAGCCAGGCTGGGACAGGGGGGGTGAACACTGAAGCTTTCTTT.

This chain links TRBV10-3 with TRBJ2-3; 8 bases are a match to TRBD2. Germline CDR1 ENHRY, CDR2 SYGVKD. The CDR3 is made up of 14 amino acids. Unmatched junction bases numbered 10, after V lost 11 bases and J lost 3 bases. CDR3 amino acids: CAAGGASGTDTQYF. The CDR3 nucleotides are TGTGCCGCCGGGGGGGCTAGCGGGACAGATACGCAGTATTTT.

This chain uses TRBV11-2 with TRBJ2-1; 8 bases are a match to TRBD1. CDR1 and CDR2 (germline): SGHAT, FQNNGV. The V and J ends lost 8 bases and 15 bases, in that order; junction bases with no gene match: 9. The CDR3 contains 11 residues. CDR3 DNA sequence: TGTGCCAGCTATGGGACAGGAGGTCTGTTCTTC. Encoded protein: CASYGTGGLFF.

The chain couples TRBV4-3 to TRBJ2-5, with 7 bases matching TRBD1. The V and J ends lost 0 bases and 8 bases, in that order; junction bases with no gene match: 9. Germline lookup yields CDR1 LGHNA and CDR2 YSLEER. CDR3 size: 15 residues. The CDR3 nucleotides are TGCGCCAGCAGCCAAGATGTTGGCACAGGGGCAACCCAGTACTTC. Its protein product is CASSQDVGTGATQYF.

This clone was detected once. The rearrangement uses TRBV7-6 and TRBJ2-7, with TRBD1 matching 8 bases. This CDR3 has 16 amino acids. CDR1 and CDR2 from the germline V gene are SGHVS and FNYEAQ. J was trimmed by 2 bases and V by 1 base; bases with no gene match: 7. The DNA for the CDR3 is TGTGCCAGCAGCTTAGGGTCAGGGGGCGCCCCCTACGAGCAGTACTTC. Its protein product is CASSLGSGGAPYEQYF. The variable domain in full, completed from reference TRBV7-6 and TRBJ2-7, reads GAGVSQSPRYKVTKRGQDVALRCDPISGHVSLYWYRQALGQGPEFLTYFNYEAQQDKSGLPNDRFSAERPEGSISTLTIQRTEQRDSAMYRCASSLGSGGAPYEQYFGPGTRLTVT.

Points on this clone: The same CDR3 can be traced to other DNA sequences in this sample. The chain links TRBV2 to TRBJ2-7; 7 positions match TRBD1. Germline lookup yields CDR1 SNHLY and CDR2 FYNNEI. V lost 1 base and J lost 3; bases outside the gene matches: 0. The CDR3 is 13 residues long. Here the CDR3 DNA reads TGTGCCAGCAGTGAAGGGGACAGCTACGAGCAGTACTTC. It translates to CASSEGDSYEQYF.

Comments on this clone: The junction does not match germline at one end; this may be a read error. The chain recombines TRBV7-7 with TRBJ2-7; 8 nucleotides agree with TRBD1. Germline CDR1 SSHAT, CDR2 FNYEAQ (reference sequence). The CDR3 is 12 residues long. CDR3 region: CASSSTGGEQYF. The CDR3 bases are TGTGCTAGCAGCTCCACAGGGGGCGAGCAGTACTTC.

The chain uses TRBV7-9 and TRBJ2-7; 9 nucleotides align to TRBD1. The CDR3 totals 16 residues. V shed 4 bases, J shed 3 bases, and the junction held 10 bases outside the gene matches. Looked up from germline, CDR1 is SEHNR and CDR2 is FQNEAQ (reference sequence). CDR3 sequence: CASSSRDRAPNYEQYF. The CDR3 DNA reads TGTGCCAGCAGCTCCCGGGACAGGGCCCCAAACTACGAGCAGTACTTC.

The rearrangement links TRBV11-2 to TRBJ2-1; maybe TRBD2 (5 bases). From germline, CDR1 is SGHAT and CDR2 FQNNGV. This CDR3 has 14 residues. V lost 4 bases, J lost 8 bases, and 15 bases lay in between. The CDR3 DNA follows: TGTGCCAGCAGCTCTAGCATTCTTACTCATGAGCAGTTCTTC. Translated: CASSSSILTHEQFF.

The chain uses TRBV19 and TRBJ1-3; TRBD1 aligns across 8 bases. The CDR3 contains 15 residues. In germline, CDR1 is LNHDA, CDR2 SQIVND (reference sequence). With 6 bases clipped from V and 0 bases from J, the junction kept 4 bases outside the gene matches. The CDR3 here is CASRVQGASGNTIYF. The CDR3 nucleotides are TGTGCCAGTAGGGTTCAGGGGGCCTCTGGAAACACCATATATTTT.

Only one count was recorded for this clone. The sample contains more than one DNA sequence encoding this CDR3. This chain uses TRBV5-6 with TRBJ2-7; a possible D gene is TRBD1 (6 bases). The V end was cut by 0 bases, the J end by 3 bases, with 7 bases between. Looked up from germline, CDR1 is SGHDT and CDR2 is YYEEEE. There are 13 residues in the CDR3. DNA for the CDR3: TGTGCCAGCAGCTTGGGACAGGACTACGAGCAGTACTTC. As protein: CASSLGQDYEQYF.

The V and J genes are TRBV5-1 and TRBJ2-7, with 9 bases fitting TRBD2. From germline, CDR1 is SGHRS and CDR2 YFSETQ. This CDR3 has 15 residues. V lost 0 bases to trimming and J lost 4 bases; unmatched junction nucleotides: 5. In DNA form, the CDR3 reads TGCGCCAGCAGCTTGGTCGCGGGAGGGATTTACGAGCAGTACTTC. The encoded protein is CASSLVAGGIYEQYF.

The chain links TRBV18 to TRBJ2-5, with D tentatively TRBD2 (5 bases). Germline values: CDR1 KGHSH, CDR2 LQKENI. CDR3 size: 14 residues. The ends were cut back, 2 bases at V and 1 base at J, with 8 bases in the middle. CDR3 DNA: TGTGCCAGCTCACCAGGGAGACGCCAAGAGACCCAGTACTTC. It is translated as CASSPGRRQETQYF.

The chain employs TRBV29-1 and TRBJ2-1, with D unclear. CDR3 length: 18 amino acids. Germline V CDR1 and CDR2: SQVTM, ANQGSEA. Between the trimmed V and J ends, which lost 0 bases and 3 bases, there was a span of 21 bases. CDR3 in amino acids: CSVEDRQGFGGYYNEQFF. CDR3 DNA sequence: TGCAGCGTTGAAGATCGGCAAGGGTTTGGCGGATACTACAATGAGCAGTTCTTC.

Turning to this clone: Additional DNA sequences in this sample encode the identical CDR3. The V call is TRBV7-9, the J call TRBJ2-7, with 7 bases matching TRBD2. Germline V gives CDR1 SEHNR, CDR2 FQNEAQ (reference sequence). The CDR3 loop spans 15 amino acids. Trimming at V came to 1 base and at J to 0 bases, leaving 3 bases not matched to a gene. CDR3: CASSLVGGSSYEQYF. The CDR3, as DNA: TGTGCCAGCAGCTTAGTGGGCGGGAGCTCCTACGAGCAGTACTTC. Combining the CDR3 with reference TRBV7-9 and TRBJ2-7 gives the whole variable domain DTGVSQNPRHKITKRGQNVTFRCDPISEHNRLYWYRQTLGQGPEFLTYFQNEAQLEKSRLLSDRFSAERPKGSFSTLEIQRTEQGDSAMYLCASSLVGGSSYEQYFGPGTRLTVT.

The chain is built from TRBV5-5 and TRBJ1-4; perhaps TRBD1 as D (5 bases). CDR3 length equals 15 residues. CDR1 is SGHKS, CDR2 YYEKEE, per germline (reference sequence). The V and J ends lost 4 bases and 2 bases respectively, with 12 bases between them. This CDR3 is CASSPTGSTNEKLFF. For the CDR3, the DNA is TGTGCCAGCAGCCCCACAGGTAGTACTAATGAAAAACTGTTTTTT.

The chain recombines TRBV10-3 with TRBJ2-3; TRBD2 matches at 11 bases. Germline CDR1 and CDR2: ENHRY and SYGVKD. This CDR3 comprises 16 residues. V was pared by 5 bases and J by 0 bases, with 4 bases of the junction left unmatched. CDR3 region: CAISTLAGESTDTQYF. The DNA of the CDR3 is TGTGCCATCAGTACACTAGCGGGGGAGAGCACAGATACGCAGTATTTT.

The chain couples TRBV27 to TRBJ2-7; D possibly corresponds to TRBD1 (6 bases). With 4 bases removed from V and 2 bases from J, the gap between germline ends came to 15 bases. This CDR3 has 15 residues. Germline V gene lookup returns CDR1 MNHEY and CDR2 SMNVEV (reference sequence). Written as DNA, the CDR3 is TGTGCCAGCAGTTCGTGGACAGTTCACACCTACGAGCAGTACTTC. Its protein product is CASSSWTVHTYEQYF.

The V call is TRBV15, the J call TRBJ2-2; D gene ambiguous. From germline, CDR1 is LNHNV and CDR2 YYDKDF (reference sequence). This CDR3 is built from 16 residues. V was clipped by 3 bases and J by 0 bases, with 11 bases between them. Here the CDR3 reads CATSRRTAANTGELFF. In DNA, the CDR3 is TGTGCCACCAGCAGGAGGACGGCCGCGAACACCGGGGAGCTGTTTTTT. Filled out from reference TRBV15 and TRBJ2-2, the complete variable domain reads DAMVIQNPRYQVTQFGKPVTLSCSQTLNHNVMYWYQQKSSQAPKLLFHYYDKDFNNEADTPDNFQSRRPNTSFCFLDIRSPGLGDTAMYLCATSRRTAANTGELFFGEGSRLTVL.

DNA for the CDR3: TGTGCCAGCAGTTTATCGGGGCGCCGCTACGAGCAGTACTTC. Translating it yields CASSLSGRRYEQYF. The chain uses TRBV28 and TRBJ2-7; D is tentatively TRBD1 or TRBD2 (5 bases each). Trimming shortened V by 1 base and J by 3 bases, and 10 bases separated the two germline ends. Germline V gene sequence: CDR1 MDHEN, CDR2 SYDVKM. CDR3 size: 14 residues.

This sequence joins TRBV6-5 and TRBJ2-3; D is unclear. Germline assignment: CDR1 MNHEY and CDR2 SVGAGI. The CDR3 loop spans 14 amino acids. V was shortened by 10 bases and J by 6 bases, with 20 bases between the two germline ends. The CDR3 is CATGKRRLMDTQYF. The CDR3 coding sequence is TGTGCCACCGGCAAAAGACGTCTCATGGATACGCAGTATTTT.

V and J are TRBV30 and TRBJ1-1, with D possibly TRBD1 on 6 matching bases. V lost 5 bases and J 0 bases, leaving 13 bases between the germline ends. The CDR3 covers 14 residues. CDR1 is GTSNPN and CDR2 is SVGIG in the germline V gene (reference sequence). CDR3 residues: CAWEETGLNTEAFF. DNA of the CDR3: TGTGCCTGGGAGGAGACAGGATTGAACACTGAAGCTTTCTTT.